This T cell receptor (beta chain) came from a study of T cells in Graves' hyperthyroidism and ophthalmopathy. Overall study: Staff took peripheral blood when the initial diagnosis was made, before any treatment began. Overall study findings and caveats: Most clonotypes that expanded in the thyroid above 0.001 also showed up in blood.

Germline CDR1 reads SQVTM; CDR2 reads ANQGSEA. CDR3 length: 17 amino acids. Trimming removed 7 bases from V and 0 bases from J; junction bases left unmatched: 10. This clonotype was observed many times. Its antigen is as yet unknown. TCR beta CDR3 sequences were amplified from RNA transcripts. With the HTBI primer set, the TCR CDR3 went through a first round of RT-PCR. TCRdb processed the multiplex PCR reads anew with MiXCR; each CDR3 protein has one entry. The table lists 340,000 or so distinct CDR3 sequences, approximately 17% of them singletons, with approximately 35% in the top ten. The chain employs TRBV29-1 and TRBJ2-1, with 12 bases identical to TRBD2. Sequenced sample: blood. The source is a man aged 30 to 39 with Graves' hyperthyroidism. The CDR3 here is CSGGGTSGRSSYNEQFF. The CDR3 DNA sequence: TGCAGCGGGGGGGGGACTAGCGGGCGAAGCTCCTACAATGAGCAGTTCTTC.